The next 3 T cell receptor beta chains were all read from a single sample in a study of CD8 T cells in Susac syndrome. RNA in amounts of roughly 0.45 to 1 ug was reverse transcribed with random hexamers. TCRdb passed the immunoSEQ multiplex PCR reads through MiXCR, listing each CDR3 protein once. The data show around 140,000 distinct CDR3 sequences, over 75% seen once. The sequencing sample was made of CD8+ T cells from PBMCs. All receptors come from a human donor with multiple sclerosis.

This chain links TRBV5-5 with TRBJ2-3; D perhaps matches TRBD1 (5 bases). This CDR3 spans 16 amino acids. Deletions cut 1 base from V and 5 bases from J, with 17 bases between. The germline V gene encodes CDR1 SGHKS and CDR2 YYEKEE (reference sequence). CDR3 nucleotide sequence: TGTGCCAGCAGCTTGACCGACAGAAGTTTCGGAGATACGCAGTATTTT. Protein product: CASSLTDRSFGDTQYF.

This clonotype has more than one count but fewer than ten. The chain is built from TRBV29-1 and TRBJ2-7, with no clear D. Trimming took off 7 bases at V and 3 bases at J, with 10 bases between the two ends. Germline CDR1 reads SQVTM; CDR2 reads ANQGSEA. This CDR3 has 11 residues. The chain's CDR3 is CSATDGYEQYV. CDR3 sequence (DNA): TGCAGCGCTACAGACGGCTACGAGCAGTACGTC.

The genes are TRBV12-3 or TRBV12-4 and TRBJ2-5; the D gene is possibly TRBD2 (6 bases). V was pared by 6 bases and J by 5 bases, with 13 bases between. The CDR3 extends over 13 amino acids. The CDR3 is CASRDGTWETQYF. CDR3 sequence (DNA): TGTGCCAGCAGGGACGGGACTTGGGAGACCCAGTACTTC.